Below, one T cell receptor beta chain is given with its context. A much larger clone differs by one base, so this may be a read error. This CDR3 comprises 11 residues. Germline values: CDR1 SEHNR, CDR2 FQNEAQ (reference sequence). Sample time point: blood at routine non-recurrence follow-up after resection. Researchers sequenced whole RNA taken from tumor, nontumor lung or frozen PBMC without sorting. These data originate in a study of spatial heterogeneity in lung cancer. Each molecule of TCR cDNA was tagged with one unique molecular identifier. TCRdb used MiXCR to reprocess the 5' RACE reads, holding one entry per CDR3 protein. Here the sample spans 7,500 to 10,000 distinct CDR3 sequences, about 25% being singletons.

The chain is built from TRBV7-9 and TRBJ2-2, with a tentative D call TRBD2 (6 bases). Sample: PBMCs, taken at follow-up. This receptor was taken from a female donor with early-stage non-small cell lung cancer. The chain's CDR3 is CASSLGREPFF. CDR3 nucleotide sequence: TGTGCCAGCAGCTTGGGCCGGGAGCCGTTTTTT.